These T cell receptor beta chains were read from a single sample in a study of T cell clones after liver transplantation. Profiling relied on immunoSEQ multiplex PCR, and the TCRdb table lists in-frame clones only, not all of them. The sample shows roughly 72,000 clones, 84% of them seen only once. Source: CD4+ T cells from blood, taken around 48 months after liver transplant. These TCRs come from a human patient who received a liver transplant. Some T cells may have originated in the graft donor. CDR3s include the opening cysteine and the closing phenylalanine or tryptophan.

v_gene,j_gene,CDR3aa
TRBV4-3,TRBJ2-2,CASSRVVRGANTGELFF
TRBV6-1,TRBJ1-4,CASSEGGRGLFF
TRBV28,TRBJ2-1,CASSPTGGAGGNNEQFF
TRBV9,TRBJ2-7,CASGTGTGVGEQYF
TRBV18,TRBJ2-1,CASSPETSSHEQFF
TRBV5-1,TRBJ2-1,CASSWGQPANEQFF
TRBV7-7,TRBJ2-5,CASSLGASGQETQYF
TRBV18,TRBJ1-4,CASSPVMGGEKLFF
TRBV7-6,TRBJ2-7,CASSLDSLSYEQYF
TRBV7-7,TRBJ2-5,CASSPGSQETQYF
TRBV5-4,TRBJ2-5,CASSLRTGQETQYF
TRBV7-6,TRBJ1-3,CASSLGLGSGNTIYF
TRBV5-6,TRBJ2-7,CASSSLWLGARLSYEQYF
TRBV7-6,TRBJ2-4,CASSQPAGAKNIQYF
TRBV2,TRBJ2-7,CASSGTGEQYF
TRBV28,TRBJ1-1,CASSEVQNTEAFF
TRBV29-1,TRBJ1-1,CSVEDLNPGTPEAFF
TRBV7-2,TRBJ2-7,CASSLSPSGSDQYF
TRBV10-3,TRBJ1-5,CAISDRQPHGNQPQHF
TRBV15,TRBJ2-3,CATRRTSGTNTQYF
TRBV7-6,TRBJ2-5,CASSLEAVQETQYF
TRBV9,TRBJ2-5,CASSVVGTFRETQYF
TRBV19,TRBJ1-2,CASSTGQDYGYTF
TRBV7-6,TRBJ1-1,CASSSIIRDTEAFF
TRBV5-8,TRBJ2-1,CASSLASGSYNEQFF
TRBV28,TRBJ1-5,CASRPDLDRNQPQHF
TRBV7-9,TRBJ1-3,CASLESSGQASGNTIYF
TRBV9,TRBJ2-3,CASSVKGTDTQYF
TRBV28,TRBJ2-4,CASSGPGTNIQYF
TRBV30,TRBJ1-1,CASSARGSDTEAFF
TRBV6-1,TRBJ2-2,CRSGLGMTGELFF
TRBV5-1,TRBJ2-5,CASSLGPGTGETQYF
TRBV6-5,TRBJ2-3,CASSERRTDTQYF
TRBV9,TRBJ1-3,CASSVDMGYSGNTIYF
TRBV30,TRBJ2-7,CAWKGLGDREYF
TRBV19,TRBJ2-5,CASSSRSVAGPKETQYF
TRBV2,TRBJ2-7,CASGGRSTYEQYF
TRBV28,TRBJ1-1,CASTGGAATEAFF
TRBV5-4,TRBJ2-7,CASSPDRTREQYF
TRBV5-8,TRBJ1-1,CASSLGSFLGNTEAFF
TRBV7-9,TRBJ1-1,CASSFGQGGAFF
TRBV4-2,TRBJ1-3,CASSETGTGNTIYF